Listed below are T cell receptor beta chains from one sample, sequenced in a study of cytotoxic CD8 clonotypes in ibrutinib-treated CLL. TCRdb's table, derived via immunoSEQ multiplex PCR, lists solely in-frame clones and lacks some. Of roughly 250,000 clones listed, about three quarters were seen once; the top ten hold approximately 15%. The sample here was PBMCs, taken after 24 months of ibrutinib treatment. The origin of the receptors is a human donor with chronic lymphocytic leukemia. The CDR3 runs from the conserved cysteine through the conserved F or W. D genes are given only for firm matches. Expanded clones get a size class; other rows say once, few or many, or leave the size out.

d_call	v_call	clone_size	j_call	cdr3_nt	cdr3_aa
TRBD1	TRBV5-1	once	TRBJ2-7	TGCGCCAGCAGTTTACAGGGGGACTCCTACGAGCAGTACTTC	CASSLQGDSYEQYF
TRBD1	TRBV5-1	NA	TRBJ2-3	TGCGCCAGCTTCCCGGGACAGGGTATGGATACGCAGTATTTT	CASFPGQGMDTQYF
NA	TRBV30	once	TRBJ2-3	TGTGCCTGGAGCGGGAGCCCAGATACGCAGTATTTT	CAWSGSPDTQYF
TRBD2	TRBV28	NA	TRBJ2-3	TGTGCCAGCACCGTGGGCGGGAGCGGTACGGCAGATACGCAGTATTTT	CASTVGGSGTADTQYF
TRBD1	TRBV7-9	NA	TRBJ2-6	TGTGCCAGCAGCTTGGGACAGGGTGTCTCTGGGGCCAACGTCCTGACTTTC	CASSLGQGVSGANVLTF
NA	TRBV9	NA	TRBJ1-1	TGTGCCAGCAGCGTAGTGGCAGGGAAAGCTTTCTTT	CASSVVAGKAFF
TRBD1	TRBV5-4	NA	TRBJ2-1	TGTGCCAGCAGCTGGGACAGGAGCTCCTACAATGAGCAGTTCTTC	CASSWDRSSYNEQFF
TRBD2	TRBV2	NA	TRBJ2-7	TGTGCCAGCCCGGGACTAGCGGGACGGGAGCAGTACTTC	CASPGLAGREQYF
TRBD2	TRBV9	few	TRBJ2-7	TGTGCCAGCAGCGTAGTAGCGGGACCCTCCTACGAGCAGTACTTC	CASSVVAGPSYEQYF
NA	TRBV5-6	few	TRBJ1-4	TGTGCCAGCAGCCTCCCCGGGCCGGGGGAAAAACTGTTTTTT	CASSLPGPGEKLFF
NA	TRBV29-1	NA	TRBJ1-1	TGCAGCGTGGGACGGAGTAACACTGAAGCTTTCTTT	CSVGRSNTEAFF
NA	TRBV5-1	NA	TRBJ2-3	TGCGCCAGCAGCCCCACGGGACTTAGCACAGATACGCAGTATTTT	CASSPTGLSTDTQYF